This T cell receptor beta chain was identified during a study of beta chain features in type 1 diabetes (dated by TCRdb to 2016 to 2019). Concerning the study at large: No differences in mean age, gender distribution, total cell number or subset yield were found between patients and healthy donors. Regulatory and stem cell-like memory subsets were isolated from only 8 patients and roughly 8 healthy donors, whereas naive and central memory subsets came from all 28 donors. The study compared the TCRB repertoires of sorted circulating CD4+ T cell subsets in recently diagnosed type 1 diabetes patients with those in matched healthy donors. Across all samples, approximately 98,000,000 sorted cells were examined, and cell number per subset correlated strongly with RNA yield.

A single peripheral blood draw of 95 to 150 mL on average was collected from each donor into heparinised tubes. A BD FACSAria II and a panel including CD45RO, CCR7, CD25, CD127, CD95 and CD27 were used to sort naive, central memory, regulatory and stem cell-like memory CD4+ T cells. Every sorted population had a purity above 95%. PBMCs were isolated right away by Lymphoprep density gradient centrifugation and were stained directly, without culture. So that batch effects would be minimized, each experiment stained and sorted samples in pairs, pairing one healthy donor with one patient. A word on this clone: No antigen is known for it. The record has no base qualities; no much larger clone is one base away.

Results the study describes overall, beyond this receptor: Naive, central memory and regulatory TCRB repertoires appeared to be more similar among patients than among healthy donors. Because the HLA sub-analyses included only small numbers of individuals, any influence of HLA type on TCRB rearrangement was left unresolved. In all four CD4+ subsets, TCRB CDR3 length was moderately but significantly shorter in type 1 diabetes patients. Because cDNA was sequenced instead of genomic DNA, highly expressing activated cells could be over-represented, though the groups showed no difference in activation or CD3 levels. Shorter templates might have been favored by PCR, but patient and control samples were amplified and corrected together, so both groups would have been affected equally by any skew. At VDJ recombination sites, patients with type 1 diabetes made fewer insertions and deleted more nucleotides, a pattern implying thymic rearrangement abnormalities.

The entire isolated RNA was reverse transcribed using the High Capacity cDNA Reverse Transcription Kit, and thus expressed TCRB transcripts were sequenced. Deep immunoSEQ sequencing was applied to naive, central memory and regulatory T cell samples, giving an average of roughly 3.5 million total reads per sample. Sorted cells were lysed in RLT buffer and RNA was extracted with DNase-treated RNeasy Micro or Mini kits, depending on cell number. To prevent cross-contamination, every cell subset was processed on its own, while patient and healthy donor samples were processed together. Using the immunoSEQ multiplex PCR, TCRB sequences were amplified from cDNA into 87-bp fragments spanning the CDR3 region. The amplicons were sequenced using the Illumina HiSeq platform. In the authors' own workflow: Synthetic template baselines were used to correct PCR bias computationally, reads within Hamming distance 2 were collapsed together, and singletons that could not be merged were discarded. Reads were aligned against IMGT so that V, D and J genes, CDR3 length and insertions or deletions at six rearrangement sites could be assigned. Clonotype counts were normalized to sorted cell number within each subset before computing true diversity and Gini coefficients with the tcR R package. Repertoire sharing was quantified using the overlap coefficient calculated on TCRB nucleotide sequences. Out-of-frame TCRB sequences from naive cells were analyzed to stand in for the pre-selection repertoire. The clones in this table, taken by TCRdb from immuneACCESS, are in-frame only. Not every clone is retained; where verified, under half of the shortfall comes from an unresolved V gene, and the cause of the rest is unknown. The V and J calls and the clone size are those of that table, but D and trimming were determined from the DNA. This sample comprises 200,000 to 250,000 clones, roughly 9.6% of them detected only once. The ten largest clones capture around 0.037% of the sample.

Specimen: naive CD4+ T cells from blood. In the paper's terms, the cell subset or site label means: true naive CD4+ T cells. This clonotype was obtained from a woman between 18 and 29 years old in good health.

The sequenced DNA: TGCGCCAGCAGCCAACTCGACAGGGTCAATAGCAATCAGCCCCAGCATTTT. This translates into CASSQLDRVNSNQPQHF. The chain couples TRBV4-1 to TRBJ1-5; TRBD1 agrees with 7 junctional bases. The CDR3 sequence holds 17 residues, the cysteine and phenylalanine included. The sequence is cut down to CDR3 DNA, 51 bases in frame from base 1. In the germline V gene, CDR1 corresponds to MGHRA and CDR2 to YSYEKL. The V end gives up 2 bases and the J end 0 bases, leaving 7 bases in the junction not matched to a gene.